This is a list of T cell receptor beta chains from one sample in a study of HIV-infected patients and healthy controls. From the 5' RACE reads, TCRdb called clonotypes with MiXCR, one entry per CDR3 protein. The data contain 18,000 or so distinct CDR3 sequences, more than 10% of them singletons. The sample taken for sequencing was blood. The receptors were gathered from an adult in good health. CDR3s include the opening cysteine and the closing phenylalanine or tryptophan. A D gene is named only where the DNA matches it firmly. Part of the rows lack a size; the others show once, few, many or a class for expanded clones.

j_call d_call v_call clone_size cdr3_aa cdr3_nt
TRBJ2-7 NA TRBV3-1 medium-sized CASSPFEGIGLEQYF TGTGCCAGCAGCCCCTTCGAAGGTATCGGCCTGGAGCAGTACTTC
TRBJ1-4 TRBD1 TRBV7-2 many CASSLGDSSNEKLFF TGTGCCAGCAGCTTAGGGGACAGTTCTAATGAAAAACTGTTTTTT
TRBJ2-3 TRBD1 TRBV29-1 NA CSMDRGGADTQYF TGCAGCATGGACAGGGGCGGGGCAGATACGCAGTATTTT
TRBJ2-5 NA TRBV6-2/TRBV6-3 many CASSYYGPAETQYF TGTGCCAGCAGTTACTACGGCCCCGCGGAGACCCAGTACTTC
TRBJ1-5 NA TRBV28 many CASSSWEPQHF TGTGCCAGCAGTTCTTGGGAGCCCCAGCATTTT
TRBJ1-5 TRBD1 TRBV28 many CASSLTYGTVSNQPQHF TGTGCCAGCAGTTTAACCTACGGGACAGTTAGCAATCAGCCCCAGCATTTT
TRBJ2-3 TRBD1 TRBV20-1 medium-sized CSVEGALGQYF TGCAGTGTAGAGGGGGCCCTTGGGCAGTATTTT
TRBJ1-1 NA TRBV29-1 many CSVVRRLNTEAFF TGCAGCGTTGTGCGTCGGTTGAACACTGAAGCTTTCTTT
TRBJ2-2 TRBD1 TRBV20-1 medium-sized CSARTGTGELFF TGCAGTGCCCGGACAGGCACCGGGGAGCTGTTTTTT
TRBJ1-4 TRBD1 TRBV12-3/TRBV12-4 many CASTGQLNVNEKLFF TGTGCCAGCACGGGACAGCTTAACGTCAATGAAAAACTGTTTTTT
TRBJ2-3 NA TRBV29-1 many CSVEDRVSSTDTQYF TGCAGCGTTGAGGACAGAGTTTCTAGCACAGATACGCAGTATTTT
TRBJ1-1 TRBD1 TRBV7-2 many CASSLGQGNTEAFF TGTGCCAGCAGCTTAGGACAGGGGAACACTGAAGCTTTCTTT
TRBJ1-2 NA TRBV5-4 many CASRIGGNYGYTF TGTGCCAGCAGGATAGGGGGAAACTATGGCTACACCTTC
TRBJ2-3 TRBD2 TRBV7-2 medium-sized CASSLEGTRADTQYF TGTGCCAGCAGCTTAGAGGGGACTAGGGCGGATACGCAGTATTTT
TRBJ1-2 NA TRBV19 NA CASSANRGARIYGYTF TGTGCCAGTAGTGCCAATCGGGGGGCGCGTATCTATGGCTACACCTTC
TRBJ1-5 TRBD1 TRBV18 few CASSRGTQGESNQPQHF TGTGCCAGCTCACGGGGAACACAGGGGGAAAGCAATCAGCCCCAGCATTTT
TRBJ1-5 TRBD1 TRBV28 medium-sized CASSFKGQGYQPQHF TGTGCCAGCAGTTTTAAGGGACAGGGGTATCAGCCCCAGCATTTT
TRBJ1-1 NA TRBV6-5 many CASSLLRQVNTEAFF TGTGCCAGCAGTTTGCTCAGACAGGTGAACACTGAAGCTTTCTTT
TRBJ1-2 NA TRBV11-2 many CASSLDYGEGYTF TGTGCCAGCAGCTTAGATTATGGGGAAGGCTACACCTTC
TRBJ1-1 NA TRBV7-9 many CASSLEYTEAFF TGTGCCAGCAGCTTGGAGTACACTGAAGCTTTCTTT
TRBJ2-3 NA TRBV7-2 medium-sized CASSSDPPADTQYF TGTGCCAGCAGCTCCGACCCGCCGGCAGATACGCAGTATTTT
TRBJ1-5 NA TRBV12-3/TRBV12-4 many CASSQGSNQPQHF TGTGCCAGCAGTCAGGGCAGCAATCAGCCCCAGCATTTT
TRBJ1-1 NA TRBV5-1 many CASSVTASNTEAFF TGCGCCAGCAGCGTCACAGCGTCTAACACTGAAGCTTTCTTT
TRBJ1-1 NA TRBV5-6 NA CASSLLRRGTEAFF TGTGCCAGCAGCTTGCTACGCAGGGGAACTGAAGCTTTCTTT
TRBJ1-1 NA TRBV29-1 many CSVVRRNTEAFF TGCAGCGTTGTTAGGCGTAACACTGAAGCTTTCTTT
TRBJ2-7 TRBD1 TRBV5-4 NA CASSSDRVGNYEQYF TGTGCCAGCAGCAGTGACAGGGTCGGTAACTACGAGCAGTACTTC
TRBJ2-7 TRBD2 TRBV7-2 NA CASSLGGGFYEQYF TGTGCCAGCAGCTTAGGGGGGGGGTTCTACGAGCAGTACTTC
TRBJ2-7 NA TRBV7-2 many CASSFAITYEQYF TGTGCCAGCAGCTTCGCTATAACCTACGAGCAGTACTTC
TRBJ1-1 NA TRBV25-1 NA CASSDSLRNTEAFF TGTGCCAGCAGTGATTCCCTCAGAAACACTGAAGCTTTCTTT
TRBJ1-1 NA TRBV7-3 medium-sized CASSLMGTRNTEAFF TGTGCCAGCAGCTTAATGGGAACCAGGAACACTGAAGCTTTCTTT
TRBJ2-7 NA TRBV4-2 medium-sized CASSQGSGPYEQYF TGTGCCAGCAGCCAAGGGTCCGGTCCCTACGAGCAGTACTTC
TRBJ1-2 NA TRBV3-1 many CASSLRDTLFYGYTF TGTGCCAGCAGCCTCCGGGATACCCTCTTCTATGGCTACACCTTC
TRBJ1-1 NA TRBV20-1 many CSARAPGRRFTEAFF TGCAGTGCTAGGGCCCCGGGACGAAGGTTCACTGAAGCTTTCTTT
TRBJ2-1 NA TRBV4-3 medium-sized CASSQETPREQFF TGCGCCAGCAGCCAAGAAACCCCTAGAGAGCAGTTCTTC
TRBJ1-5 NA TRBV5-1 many CASSLEPGANQPQHF TGCGCCAGCAGCTTGGAACCAGGGGCGAATCAGCCCCAGCATTTT
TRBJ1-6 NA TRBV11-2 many CASSLWGRTNSPLHF TGTGCCAGCAGCTTATGGGGTAGGACTAATTCACCCCTCCACTTT
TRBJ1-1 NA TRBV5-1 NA CASSLGPGSNTEAFF TGCGCCAGCAGCTTGGGACCGGGGTCGAACACTGAAGCTTTCTTT
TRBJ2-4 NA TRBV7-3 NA CASSSHLTRDKNIQYF TGTGCCAGCAGCTCACACCTCACTAGGGACAAGAACATTCAGTACTTC
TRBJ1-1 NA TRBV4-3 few CASSQGRVGRTSAEAFF TGCGCCAGCAGCCAAGGGAGGGTGGGGCGAACGAGCGCTGAAGCTTTCTTT
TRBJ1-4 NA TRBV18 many CASSRDPAVATNEKLFF TGTGCCAGCTCCCGCGACCCCGCAGTTGCAACTAATGAAAAACTGTTTTTT
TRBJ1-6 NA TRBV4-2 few CASSQEELMNSPLHF TGTGCCAGCAGCCAAGAGGAGCTGATGAATTCACCCCTCCACTTT
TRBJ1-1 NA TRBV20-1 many CSASSGQGWNRVEAFF TGCAGTGCTAGTTCCGGTCAGGGGTGGAATAGGGTTGAAGCTTTCTTT
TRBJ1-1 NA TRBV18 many CASSPPGDGEAFF TGTGCCAGCTCACCACCAGGGGACGGTGAAGCTTTCTTT
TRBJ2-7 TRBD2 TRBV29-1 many CSVAGGPNEQYF TGCAGCGTGGCGGGGGGGCCTAACGAGCAGTACTTC
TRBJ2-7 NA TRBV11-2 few CASSPRDAIYEQYF TGTGCCAGCAGCCCCCGGGACGCCATCTACGAGCAGTACTTC
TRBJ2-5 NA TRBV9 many CASSTTPGGETQYF TGTGCCAGCAGCACAACCCCTGGGGGAGAGACCCAGTACTTC
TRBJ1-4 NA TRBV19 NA CASSIREYAKLFF TGTGCCAGTAGTATAAGAGAGTACGCAAAACTGTTTTTT
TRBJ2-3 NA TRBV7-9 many CASSLDTNTQYF TGTGCCAGCAGCTTAGACACAAATACGCAGTATTTT
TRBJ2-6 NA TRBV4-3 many CASSLTGSGANVLTF TGCGCCAGCAGCCTTACAGGGTCTGGGGCCAACGTCCTGACTTTC
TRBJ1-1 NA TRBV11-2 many CASGGRARAFF TGTGCCAGCGGAGGAAGGGCACGGGCTTTCTTT
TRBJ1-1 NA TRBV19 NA CASNVRGMQAFF TGTGCCAGTAACGTCCGAGGGATGCAGGCTTTCTTT
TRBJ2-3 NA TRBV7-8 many CASSYTIGTSTDTQYF TGTGCCAGCAGCTACACGATTGGGACTAGCACAGATACGCAGTATTTT
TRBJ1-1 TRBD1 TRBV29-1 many CSVDTGGYTEAFF TGCAGCGTTGATACAGGGGGGTACACTGAAGCTTTCTTT
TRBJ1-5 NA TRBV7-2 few CASSLTGINQPQHF TGTGCCAGCAGCTTGACGGGGATCAATCAGCCCCAGCATTTT
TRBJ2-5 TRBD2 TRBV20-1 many CSVKTASSGLQETQYF TGCAGTGTTAAGACAGCGTCTAGCGGACTTCAAGAGACCCAGTACTTC
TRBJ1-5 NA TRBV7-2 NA CASSPQGNQPQHF TGTGCCAGCAGCCCCCAGGGGAATCAGCCCCAGCATTTT
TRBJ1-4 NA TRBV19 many CASSTTASVTNEKLFF TGTGCCAGTAGTACGACCGCATCGGTAACTAATGAAAAACTGTTTTTT
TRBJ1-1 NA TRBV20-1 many CSARGGRETEAFF TGCAGTGCTAGGGGGGGCCGTGAAACTGAAGCTTTCTTT